This entry is about one T cell receptor (beta chain). The V gene's germline CDR1 is SNHLY and CDR2 FYNNEI. The CDR3 loop spans 14 amino acids. Trimming cost V 5 bases and J 7 bases; bases outside gene matches: 6. In the original processing: Counts of nucleated cells, estimated from reference gene primer amplification, were obtained. Sequencing was performed with immunoSEQ multiplex PCR; in TCRdb, only in-frame clones are kept and a portion is missing. That table furnishes V, J and clone size, whereas the DNA furnished D and trimming. The sample comprises 85,000 to 95,000 clones, 90% to 95% of which are singletons, and over 3.5% rests with the top ten. The entry originates in a study of blood T cell repertoires in COVID-19. Study details: Acute and convalescent COVID-19 specimens originated in the United States, Italy and Spain. T cells, B-cell-depleted T cells, or PBMCs supplied cDNA or gDNA.

Sequenced: peripheral blood. This TCR was sampled from a woman aged 45-65 years in a cohort sampled during active COVID-19. The chain has TRBV2 and TRBJ1-5; 9 nucleotides agree with TRBD1. CDR3: CASSPDRGRQPQHF. CDR3 in DNA: TGTGCCAGCAGTCCAGACAGGGGGAGGCAGCCCCAGCATTTT.